Below, 32 T cell receptor beta chains from the same sample are listed, as sequenced in a study of T cells after yellow fever vaccination. TCRdb ran MiXCR on the 5' RACE reads and lists one entry per CDR3 protein. The data hold 610,000 or so distinct CDR3 sequences, with 10% to 15% observed a single time. Sequenced material: PBMCs, taken on the day of the yellow fever booster vaccination. These receptors were collected from a man aged 25 to 40 who received the YFV17D yellow fever vaccine.

This clonotype was picked up a small number of times. The chain has TRBV15 and TRBJ2-2, with no clear D. The CDR3 is 17 residues long. Trimming took 1 base from V and 3 from J, leaving 15 bases between them. CDR1 and CDR2 (germline): LNHNV, YYDKDF (reference sequence). Here the CDR3 reads CATSRGERSGDTGELFF. For the CDR3, the DNA is TGTGCCACCAGCAGAGGCGAACGGTCTGGGGACACCGGGGAGCTGTTTTTT. The whole variable domain, filled in from reference TRBV15 and TRBJ2-2, reads DAMVIQNPRYQVTQFGKPVTLSCSQTLNHNVMYWYQQKSSQAPKLLFHYYDKDFNNEADTPDNFQSRRPNTSFCFLDIRSPGLGDTAMYLCATSRGERSGDTGELFFGEGSRLTVL.

This clonotype showed up just a few times. The genes are TRBV7-8 and TRBJ2-1, with unresolved D. The CDR3 spans 12 residues. Germline lookup yields CDR1 SGHVS and CDR2 FQNEAQ. The V and J ends lost 4 bases and 10 bases respectively, with 11 bases between them. CDR3 coding DNA: TGTGCCAGCAGCTCTCGTTTGGGGGAGCAGTTCTTC. Translated: CASSSRLGEQFF. Drawing the rest from reference TRBV7-8 and TRBJ2-1, the complete variable domain is GAGVSQSPRYKVAKRGQDVALRCDPISGHVSLFWYQQALGQGPEFLTYFQNEAQLDKSGLPSDRFFAERPEGSVSTLKIQRTQQEDSAVYLCASSSRLGEQFFGPGTRLTVL.

J is TRBJ2-7 and V is TRBV20-1; D is possibly TRBD1 (6 bases). Germline CDR1 and CDR2: DFQATT and SNEGSKA (reference sequence). This CDR3 has 14 amino acids. The V gene lost 6 bases and the J gene lost 6 bases, with 21 bases spanning the gap. The CDR3 DNA reads TGCAGTGCGAGGAAAGCAGGGGTAGATGGCGAGCAGTACTTC. Protein product: CSARKAGVDGEQYF.

This clonotype was seen only a few times. This sequence joins TRBV3-1 and TRBJ2-7; D call uncertain. V was pared by 0 bases and J by 0 bases, with 6 bases between. CDR1 is LGHDT, CDR2 YNNKEL, per germline (reference sequence). The CDR3 is 14 amino acids. CDR3 sequence: CASSQEIASYEQYF. The CDR3 nucleotides read TGTGCCAGCAGCCAAGAAATTGCCTCCTACGAGCAGTACTTC.

This clonotype was counted at least ten times. This chain links TRBV7-9 with TRBJ2-7; D gene unclear. Trimming took 3 bases from V and 2 from J, leaving 8 bases between them. The germline V gene has CDR1 SEHNR and CDR2 FQNEAQ (reference sequence). This CDR3 has 13 amino acids. The CDR3 DNA is TGTGCCAGCAGCTTCTACCAGGCCTACGAGCAGTACTTC. Its protein product is CASSFYQAYEQYF.

This clonotype was seen more than once but under ten times. The chain employs TRBV3-1 and TRBJ2-7; TRBD2 is a possible D gene (6 bases). CDR1 and CDR2 from the germline V gene are LGHDT and YNNKEL (reference sequence). V was pared by 1 base and J by 4 bases, with 14 bases between. The length of the CDR3 is 15 residues. CDR3 in DNA: TGTGCCAGCAGCCAAGCCTCAGGGAGGTGGTACGAGCAGTACTTC. Translation: CASSQASGRWYEQYF.

J is TRBJ2-1 and V is TRBV11-2; D ambiguous. The CDR3 loop spans 12 amino acids. Germline CDR1 SGHAT, CDR2 FQNNGV. Trimming removed 8 bases from V and 8 bases from J, with 13 bases in between. The CDR3 here is CASCVWNDEQFF. DNA of the CDR3: TGTGCCAGCTGTGTGTGGAACGATGAGCAGTTCTTC.

This clonotype was seen more than once but under ten times. V usage is TRBV27 and J usage is TRBJ1-5; D is undetermined. Trimming took off 2 bases at V and 3 bases at J, with 8 bases between the two ends. CDR3 length equals 14 residues. The germline gives CDR1 MNHEY, CDR2 SMNVEV (reference sequence). In DNA, the CDR3 is TGTGCCAGCAGTTTACCAGGAAACAATCAGCCCCAGCATTTT. Its translation is CASSLPGNNQPQHF.

This clonotype was seen many times. The chain uses TRBV19 and TRBJ2-7; D assignment may be TRBD1 or TRBD2 (5 bases each). This CDR3 region has 15 residues. Germline CDR1 and CDR2: LNHDA and SQIVND (reference sequence). Trimming pared 6 bases from V and 2 bases from J, leaving 17 bases between. The CDR3 is CASSKRDLVTYEQYF. The CDR3 DNA follows: TGTGCCAGTAGCAAAAGGGACCTCGTCACCTACGAGCAGTACTTC.

The rearrangement uses TRBV12-3 or TRBV12-4 and TRBJ2-1; no firm D call. Trimming took off 7 bases at V and 0 bases at J, with 13 bases between the two ends. The length of the CDR3 is 15 residues. The CDR3 region has the DNA TGTGCCAGCACCCTGGCGCTTAGCTCCTACAATGAGCAGTTCTTC. Translation: CASTLALSSYNEQFF.

At least ten counts were recorded for this clonotype. The chain joins TRBV10-1 to TRBJ2-1, with D tentatively TRBD1 (6 bases). The CDR3 extends over 14 amino acids. With 5 bases removed from V and 0 bases from J, the gap between germline ends came to 8 bases. Germline CDR1 WNHNN, CDR2 SYGVQD (reference sequence). Here the CDR3 reads CASSSGASYNEQFF. The CDR3 coding sequence is TGCGCCAGCAGTTCAGGGGCCTCCTACAATGAGCAGTTCTTC.

This clonotype was seen more than once but under ten times. The chain is built from TRBV29-1 and TRBJ1-5, with D hard to call. Looked up from germline, CDR1 is SQVTM and CDR2 is ANQGSEA. The CDR3 is 12 residues long. Trimming removed 4 bases at V and 5 bases at J, with 9 bases between. The CDR3 reads CSVGEPDQPQHF. The CDR3 coding sequence is TGCAGCGTTGGGGAGCCGGATCAGCCCCAGCATTTT.

The chain recombines TRBV20-1 with TRBJ2-3; 13 nucleotides agree with TRBD2. Trimming removed 3 bases from V and 2 bases from J; junction bases left unmatched: 5. The CDR3 totals 16 residues. CDR1 is DFQATT and CDR2 is SNEGSKA in the germline V gene (reference sequence). The CDR3 reads CSASSGLAGSTDTQYF. For the CDR3, the DNA is TGCAGTGCTAGCTCGGGACTAGCGGGGTCCACAGATACGCAGTATTTT.

This clonotype was recorded a few times. The chain carries TRBV20-1 and TRBJ2-1; D unresolved. The CDR3 totals 16 residues. Trimming pared 3 bases from V and 0 bases from J, leaving 15 bases between. Germline loops: CDR1 DFQATT, CDR2 SNEGSKA (reference sequence). The CDR3 DNA reads as TGCAGTGCTAGGGACCCCAGGCCGGACTCCTACAATGAGCAGTTCTTC. Translating it yields CSARDPRPDSYNEQFF.

This clonotype appeared a few times. This rearrangement joins TRBV6-1 to TRBJ2-4; no definite D call. Germline CDR1 and CDR2: MNHNS and SASEGT. Trimming took 2 bases from V and 0 from J, leaving 11 bases between them. CDR3 length: 16 amino acids. CDR3: CASSEMGMIAKNIQYF. The CDR3, as DNA: TGTGCCAGCAGTGAAATGGGAATGATAGCCAAAAACATTCAGTACTTC.

This chain links TRBV19 with TRBJ2-1; 10 nucleotides line up with TRBD2. V lost 8 bases to trimming and J lost 6 bases; unmatched junction nucleotides: 10. The CDR3 consists of 15 residues. Germline V CDR1 and CDR2: LNHDA, SQIVND (reference sequence). The CDR3 loop is CASGPLTSGPNEQFF. CDR3 nucleotides: TGTGCCAGTGGCCCATTGACTAGCGGGCCCAATGAGCAGTTCTTC.

This clonotype has a handful of counts. The chain combines TRBV30 with TRBJ2-1; 8 bases agree with TRBD1. The V gene end was trimmed by 1 base and the J gene end by 7 bases; junction bases not matched to a gene: 9. The CDR3 sequence is 15 residues long. Germline V gene sequence: CDR1 GTSNPN, CDR2 SVGIG (reference sequence). DNA for the CDR3: TGTGCCTGGAGTGAACCGGGACAGGAGGGGAATGAGCAGTTCTTC. Residues: CAWSEPGQEGNEQFF. Full variable domain (missing parts from reference TRBV30 and TRBJ2-1): SQTIHQWPATLVQPVGSPLSLECTVEGTSNPNLYWYRQAAGRGLQLLFYSVGIGQISSEVPQNLSASRPQDRQFILSSKKLLLSDSGFYLCAWSEPGQEGNEQFFGPGTRLTVL.

This clonotype was found a few times. The chain joins TRBV10-3 to TRBJ2-1, with 13 bases matching TRBD2. Trimming cost V 8 bases and J 8 bases; bases outside gene matches: 3. Germline V gene sequence: CDR1 ENHRY, CDR2 SYGVKD. There are 13 residues in the CDR3. The CDR3 DNA sequence: TGTGCCATCGGACTAGCGGGAGACTATGAGCAGTTCTTC. It is translated as CAIGLAGDYEQFF.

Turning to this clonotype: One end of the junction varies from germline; a read error may be responsible. The DNA of the CDR3 is TGCGCCAGCAGGTTGGGGACAGGGGGCGTCGGCTACACCTTC. It is translated as CASRLGTGGVGYTF. This chain joins TRBV5-1 and TRBJ1-2; 12 bases agree with TRBD1. The CDR3 consists of 14 residues. In germline, CDR1 is SGHRS, CDR2 YFSETQ.

This clonotype was detected ten times or more. V usage is TRBV7-2 and J usage is TRBJ2-7, with TRBD1 matching 10 bases. V was pared by 0 bases and J by 4 bases, with 3 bases of the junction left unmatched. This CDR3 is built from 15 residues. Germline V gene lookup returns CDR1 SGHTA and CDR2 FQGNSA. CDR3 region: CASSLAGTGAYEQYF. DNA of the CDR3: TGTGCCAGCAGCTTAGCCGGGACAGGGGCTTACGAGCAGTACTTC.

The chain links TRBV18 to TRBJ2-7, with D maybe TRBD1 (7 bases). Germline values: CDR1 KGHSH, CDR2 LQKENI. V was cut by 3 bases and J by 12 bases, with 15 bases left in between. CDR3 length: 12 residues. DNA for the CDR3: TGTGCCAGCTCACCCCCCACAGGGGAGGTGTACTTC. It specifies CASSPPTGEVYF.

The chain links TRBV3-1 to TRBJ2-7; TRBD1 matches at 7 bases. The trim removed 0 bases at V and 6 bases at J, leaving 11 bases unmatched. Germline V gene sequence: CDR1 LGHDT, CDR2 YNNKEL (reference sequence). There are 16 residues in the CDR3. The CDR3 reads CASSQDPATGSGEQYF. CDR3 coding DNA: TGTGCCAGCAGCCAAGATCCTGCGACAGGGTCGGGCGAGCAGTACTTC.

V usage is TRBV5-1 and J usage is TRBJ2-7; a possible D gene is TRBD2 (6 bases). The V end was cut by 0 bases, the J end by 2 bases, with 21 bases between. The V gene's germline CDR1 is SGHRS and CDR2 YFSETQ. This CDR3 has 18 residues. This chain's CDR3 is CASSLGPGGGIVPYEQYF. The DNA of the CDR3 is TGCGCCAGCAGCTTGGGACCAGGAGGCGGGATAGTCCCCTACGAGCAGTACTTC. The entire variable domain, with the rest obtained from reference TRBV5-1 and TRBJ2-7, is as follows: KAGVTQTPRYLIKTRGQQVTLSCSPISGHRSVSWYQQTPGQGLQFLFEYFSETQRNKGNFPGRFSGRQFSNSRSEMNVSTLELGDSALYLCASSLGPGGGIVPYEQYFGPGTRLTVT.

This clonotype was found many times. The genes are TRBV6-2 or TRBV6-3 and TRBJ1-1; no clear D. CDR1 and CDR2 (germline): MNHEY, SVGEGT. CDR3 length: 14 amino acids. The V end lost 6 bases, the J end lost 0 bases, and 11 bases lay between the germline ends. DNA of the CDR3: TGTGCCAGCAGCCCCGGGAGGGTGAACACTGAAGCTTTCTTT. Amino acids: CASSPGRVNTEAFF.

This clonotype was seen a few times. The chain combines TRBV18 with TRBJ2-2; D is possibly TRBD1 (6 bases). V was clipped by 1 base and J by 6 bases, with 12 bases between them. The germline CDR1 and CDR2 sequences are KGHSH and LQKENI. This CDR3 is built from 15 residues. The CDR3 DNA reads TGTGCCAGCTCACCACAGGGGGACGGGTCCGGGGAGCTGTTTTTT. Translation gives CASSPQGDGSGELFF.

The chain is built from TRBV5-4 and TRBJ2-3; 9 bases match TRBD2. V trimming: 4 bases; J trimming: 4 bases; junction bases outside the gene matches: 13. This CDR3 has 17 amino acids. The germline CDR1 and CDR2 sequences are SGHNT and YYREEE (reference sequence). CDR3: CASSPKVREGLADTQYF. The CDR3, as DNA: TGTGCCAGCAGCCCAAAGGTGCGGGAGGGCCTAGCAGATACGCAGTATTTT.

The chain couples TRBV6-5 to TRBJ2-7, with 7 bases that match TRBD1. CDR1 MNHEY and CDR2 SVGAGI come from the germline V gene. J gave up 1 base and V 0 bases, and 6 bases lay outside the gene matches. This CDR3 is 16 amino acids long. CDR3 DNA: TGTGCCAGCAGTTACTCAGCAGTGGACAGGTCCTACGAGCAGTACTTC. Protein: CASSYSAVDRSYEQYF.

This clonotype was detected ten times or more. The V call is TRBV29-1, the J call TRBJ1-4, with D possibly TRBD1 on 6 matching bases. Per the germline V gene, CDR1 is SQVTM and CDR2 is ANQGSEA. Trimming took off 6 bases at V and 1 base at J, with 9 bases between the two ends. CDR3 length: 13 amino acids. CDR3 residues: CSVGQITNEKLFF. CDR3 in DNA: TGCAGCGTAGGACAGATAACTAATGAAAAACTGTTTTTT.

In this sample, this clonotype turned up many times. This chain uses TRBV27 with TRBJ2-7; D not certain. V lost 3 bases, J lost 2 bases, and 8 bases lay in between. The CDR3 runs 13 residues. Germline CDR1 and CDR2: MNHEY and SMNVEV (reference sequence). The CDR3 loop reads CASSFQVPYEQYF. The CDR3 region has the DNA TGTGCCAGCAGTTTCCAGGTGCCCTACGAGCAGTACTTC.

CDR3 protein: CASSEPGASGYEQYF. The CDR3 bases are TGTGCCAGCAGTGAACCCGGGGCTAGCGGGTACGAGCAGTACTTC. This rearrangement joins TRBV25-1 to TRBJ2-7, with 8 nucleotides matching TRBD2. CDR3 size: 15 residues. Germline assignment: CDR1 MGHDK and CDR2 SYGVNS. V shed 2 bases, J shed 4 bases, and the junction held 7 bases outside the gene matches.

The chain uses TRBV5-4 and TRBJ2-2; the match to TRBD2 covers 15 bases. The CDR3 has 17 residues. Germline CDR1 SGHNT, CDR2 YYREEE (reference sequence). V dropped 4 bases and J dropped 6; count of bases not matched to a gene: 7. The CDR3 sequence is CASSGGLAGGFAGELFF. DNA for the CDR3: TGTGCCAGCAGCGGCGGACTAGCGGGAGGGTTTGCCGGGGAGCTGTTTTTT.

The chain carries TRBV4-3 and TRBJ1-2; tentatively, D is TRBD1 (6 bases). Germline values: CDR1 LGHNA, CDR2 YSLEER. The CDR3 is 14 amino acids. Trimming pared 0 bases from V and 8 bases from J, leaving 13 bases between. Here the CDR3 reads CASSQDWQGSGYTF. The CDR3 DNA sequence: TGCGCCAGCAGCCAAGATTGGCAGGGGTCAGGCTACACCTTC.